These 29 T cell receptor beta chains came from one sample sequenced in a study of regulatory T cells in long-lasting Graves disease. Sequencing libraries for TCR beta were prepared with iRepertoire HTBI primers and Arm-PCR of CDR3 regions. MiXCR, applied by TCRdb to the multiplex PCR reads, yields one record per CDR3 protein. The sample yields roughly 530,000 distinct CDR3 sequences, 15% to 20% seen once. The time point here: newly diagnosed GD, antithyroid drugs for less than 3 months. There was RNA extracted from PBMCs, and the TCR library was made from it. The same sample was also studied in work on T cells in Graves' hyperthyroidism and ophthalmopathy.

Here the sequenced sample was peripheral blood mononuclear cells (PBMCs), taken at new diagnosis, from a patient treated with antithyroid drugs. Every receptor here comes from a woman aged 35-65 years with Graves disease.

This clonotype was seen only once. The V and J genes are TRBV12-3 or TRBV12-4 and TRBJ1-2; D unclear. The CDR3 sequence is 15 residues long. Trimming left V 5 bases short and J 1 base short, with 14 bases between. CDR3 protein: CASSAPLGNNYGYTF. CDR3 sequence (DNA): TGTGCCAGCAGTGCTCCATTGGGCAATAACTATGGCTACACCTTC.

In its sample, this clonotype was seen many times. The chain links TRBV2 to TRBJ1-3; D is uncertain. Germline V gene data show CDR1 as SNHLY and CDR2 as FYNNEI. V was cut by 2 bases and J by 0 bases, with 8 bases left in between. The CDR3 covers 15 residues. This chain's CDR3 is CASSELRNSGNTIYF. The CDR3 DNA sequence: TGTGCCAGCAGTGAATTAAGGAACTCTGGAAACACCATATATTTT. The variable domain in full, with the rest retrieved from reference TRBV2 and TRBJ1-3, is EPEVTQTPSHQVTQMGQEVILRCVPISNHLYFYWYRQILGQKVEFLVSFYNNEISEKSEIFDDQFSVERPDGSNFTLKIRSTKLEDSAMYFCASSELRNSGNTIYFGEGSWLTVV.

Only a few counts were recorded for this clonotype. The gene calls are TRBV5-1 and TRBJ2-2; possible D gene TRBD1, 6 bases. The germline gives CDR1 SGHRS, CDR2 YFSETQ. This CDR3 is 16 amino acids long. V lost 4 bases and J 0 bases, leaving 13 bases between the germline ends. CDR3 region: CASSPLGGANTGELFF. The CDR3 DNA sequence: TGCGCCAGCAGCCCCTTAGGGGGAGCGAACACCGGGGAGCTGTTTTTT.

This clonotype appeared a few times. The gene calls are TRBV5-4 and TRBJ2-7, with D possibly being TRBD1 (6 bases). The CDR3 is 14 residues long. Germline loops: CDR1 SGHNT, CDR2 YYREEE (reference sequence). Between the trimmed V and J ends, which lost 4 bases and 4 bases, there was a span of 15 bases. CDR3 nucleotide sequence: TGTGCCAGCAGCATGCCCGGGACACCTTACGAGCAGTACTTC. This translates into CASSMPGTPYEQYF.

The V gene is TRBV6-2 or TRBV6-3, the J gene TRBJ1-6; weak D call: TRBD1 (6 bases). The CDR3 length is 13 residues. Trimming took off 5 bases at V and 6 bases at J, with 8 bases between the two ends. Germline CDR1 and CDR2: MNHEY and SVGEGT. The CDR3 region has the DNA TGTGCCAGCAGTGGACAGATTAATTCACCCCTCCACTTT. Its protein product is CASSGQINSPLHF.

This clonotype was counted ten times or more. This rearrangement joins TRBV28 to TRBJ2-7; 7 bases line up with TRBD1. The CDR3 consists of 12 residues. The ends lost 5 bases at V and 6 bases at J; junction bases unmatched: 4. Germline-derived CDR1 and CDR2 are MDHEN and SYDVKM. The CDR3 DNA sequence: TGTGCCAGCAGTCGACAGGGATTCGAGCAGTACTTC. This encodes CASSRQGFEQYF.

This clonotype was seen many times. The rearrangement links TRBV11-2 to TRBJ2-7; tentatively, D is TRBD1 or TRBD2 (5 bases each). This CDR3 is built from 15 residues. The V and J ends lost 5 bases and 3 bases respectively, with 17 bases between them. Per the germline V gene, CDR1 is SGHAT and CDR2 is FQNNGV. CDR3 sequence reads: CASSIPGRRSYEQYF. CDR3 nucleotide sequence: TGTGCCAGCAGCATTCCGGGACGTAGAAGCTACGAGCAGTACTTC.

This clonotype was observed a handful of times. The chain is built from TRBV3-1 and TRBJ2-3, with D hard to call. Germline V gene lookup returns CDR1 LGHDT and CDR2 YNNKEL (reference sequence). Trimming removed 1 base from V and 0 bases from J, with 8 bases in between. The CDR3 spans 15 residues. In nucleotides, the CDR3 is TGTGCCAGCAGCCAAGTCCAGGCTAGCACAGATACGCAGTATTTT. Residues: CASSQVQASTDTQYF.

The chain employs TRBV7-8 and TRBJ2-5; tentative D call: TRBD2 (6 bases). The CDR3 length is 14 residues. Trimming stripped 10 bases from V and 0 bases from J, with 15 bases between. Germline values: CDR1 SGHVS, CDR2 FQNEAQ. The CDR3 coding sequence is TGTGCCATAGCGGATCCGGGGTACCAAGAGACCCAGTACTTC. As protein: CAIADPGYQETQYF.

V is TRBV4-1 and J is TRBJ1-3; D not certain. V gave up 2 bases and J gave up 0 bases, with 8 bases separating them. Germline V gene data show CDR1 as MGHRA and CDR2 as YSYEKL. The CDR3 consists of 15 residues. The CDR3 sequence is CASSQIRSSGNTIYF. The CDR3 nucleotides read TGCGCCAGCAGCCAAATCCGGTCCTCTGGAAACACCATATATTTT.

This clonotype was counted many times. The chain joins TRBV12-3 or TRBV12-4 to TRBJ2-1; D gene uncertain. V was shortened by 5 bases and J by 8 bases, with 13 bases between the two germline ends. This CDR3 has 13 residues. The CDR3 DNA follows: TGTGCCAGCAGTCCCCCCCCTGGAGATGAGCAGTTCTTC. Its translation: CASSPPPGDEQFF.

In this sample, this clonotype turned up a few times. The J gene is TRBJ2-5, the V gene TRBV14, with D possibly matching TRBD1 (6 bases). The CDR3 runs 14 residues. The V end lost 3 bases, the J end lost 1 base, and 9 bases lay between the germline ends. CDR1 SGHDN and CDR2 FVKESK come from the germline V gene. The CDR3 DNA reads as TGTGCCAGCAGCCAGTGGACAGTCCAAGAGACCCAGTACTTC. This codes for CASSQWTVQETQYF.

This clonotype was seen at least ten times. The rearrangement uses TRBV7-6 and TRBJ2-7; TRBD2 matches at 14 bases. CDR1 is SGHVS, CDR2 FNYEAQ, per germline. The CDR3 runs to 17 residues. Trimming took 5 bases from V and 2 from J; bases not matched to a gene: 8. CDR3: CASSPKPGLAGAYEQYF. The CDR3 DNA sequence: TGTGCCAGCAGCCCTAAACCGGGACTAGCGGGGGCCTACGAGCAGTACTTC.

J is TRBJ1-2 and V is TRBV6-4, with a possible D match to TRBD1 (5 bases). Deletions cut 8 bases from V and 7 bases from J, with 14 bases between. This CDR3 has 12 residues. CDR1 is MRHNA and CDR2 is SNTAGT in the germline V gene. As DNA, the CDR3 is TGTGCCAGCCCCTGCAGGGTTCGTGGCTACACCTTC. Translation: CASPCRVRGYTF.

This clonotype has ten or more counts. The CDR3 protein is CASSAWASGGKKNIQYF. As DNA, the CDR3 is TGTGCCAGCAGCGCTTGGGCCAGCGGGGGGAAAAAAAACATTCAGTACTTC. The chain combines TRBV3-1 with TRBJ2-4, with 9 bases fitting TRBD2. This CDR3 contains 17 residues. V lost 5 bases and J lost 4; bases outside the gene matches: 12. Germline V gene data show CDR1 as LGHDT and CDR2 as YNNKEL (reference sequence).

V usage is TRBV12-3 or TRBV12-4 and J usage is TRBJ1-2; no definite D call. Trimming stripped 4 bases from V and 8 bases from J, with 14 bases between. CDR3 size: 13 residues. The chain's CDR3 is CASSSRPGGGYTF. The DNA of the CDR3 is TGTGCCAGCAGTTCCAGGCCTGGAGGCGGCTACACCTTC.

A remark on this clonotype: This clone may be a read error of a much larger clone one base away. This sequence joins TRBV5-4 and TRBJ2-3; D possibly corresponds to TRBD2 (5 bases). CDR3 length: 16 residues. Germline lookup yields CDR1 SGHNT and CDR2 YYREEE (reference sequence). The CDR3 DNA reads as TGTGCCAGCAGCTTGGTTCTAGCCCAAGGCACAGATACGCGGTATTTT. Translating it yields CASSLVLAQGTDTRYF.

This clonotype was seen many times. The chain uses TRBV6-1 and TRBJ1-5; D is unclear. Trimming stripped 5 bases from V and 0 bases from J, with 8 bases between. The germline V gene has CDR1 MNHNS and CDR2 SASEGT. The CDR3 has 14 residues. The chain's CDR3 is CASSKTASNQPQHF. CDR3 DNA: TGTGCCAGCAGTAAAACCGCTAGCAATCAGCCCCAGCATTTT.

Ten or more counts support this clonotype. V is TRBV2 and J is TRBJ1-1; tentatively, D is TRBD1 (6 bases). This CDR3 has 18 residues. Germline V lookup: CDR1 SNHLY, CDR2 FYNNEI. V was trimmed by 4 bases and J by 1 base, leaving 22 bases between them. The CDR3 DNA follows: TGTGCCAGCAGTGTAAGGAGGGGGGGCCCCTCGGGGAACACTGAAGCTTTCTTT. Translated: CASSVRRGGPSGNTEAFF.

The gene calls are TRBV12-3 or TRBV12-4 and TRBJ1-2; TRBD1 matches at 8 bases. The CDR3 spans 15 residues. V was clipped by 5 bases and J by 7 bases; unmatched bases: 12. The CDR3 DNA is TGTGCCAGCAGTCCGTGGCAGGGGGCTGGAGGTGGCTACACCTTC. This codes for CASSPWQGAGGGYTF.

This clonotype was seen many times. The J gene is TRBJ2-5, the V gene TRBV7-2; D not resolved. V lost 4 bases, J lost 5 bases, and 11 bases lay in between. This CDR3 spans 13 amino acids. Germline V gives CDR1 SGHTA, CDR2 FQGNSA. The CDR3 DNA follows: TGTGCCAGCAGCTATGGGATGTTGGAGACCCAGTACTTC. Residues: CASSYGMLETQYF.

V and J are TRBV20-1 and TRBJ1-2; D is ambiguous. V lost 3 bases, J lost 8 bases, and 19 bases lay in between. This CDR3 region has 14 residues. Germline V lookup: CDR1 DFQATT, CDR2 SNEGSKA (reference sequence). CDR3 loop: CSASSGSSIWGYTF. CDR3 bases: TGCAGTGCTAGCTCGGGCAGTAGTATTTGGGGCTACACCTTC.

At least ten counts were recorded for this clonotype. The chain couples TRBV18 to TRBJ1-1; TRBD1 might be the D (6 bases). CDR1 KGHSH and CDR2 LQKENI come from the germline V gene. This CDR3 region has 14 residues. V was shortened by 1 base and J by 1 base, with 7 bases between the two germline ends. CDR3 coding DNA: TGTGCCAGCTCACCACTGGGGGCGAACACTGAAGCTTTCTTT. Translation: CASSPLGANTEAFF.

This clonotype turned up a few times. The chain joins TRBV4-1 to TRBJ2-1; the D is unclear. Germline V gene lookup returns CDR1 MGHRA and CDR2 YSYEKL. Trimming removed 1 base at V and 5 bases at J, with 18 bases between. The CDR3 is 17 residues long. CDR3 nucleotide sequence: TGCGCCAGCAGCCAAGGACGTCTACTGGGCGGAGACAATGAGCAGTTCTTC. Translated: CASSQGRLLGGDNEQFF.

In regard to this clonotype: Germline and junction disagree at one end, which may indicate a read error. The V gene is TRBV11-1, the J gene TRBJ2-1; 7 bases map to TRBD2. The CDR3 runs 18 residues. Germline lookup yields CDR1 SGHAT and CDR2 FQDESV (reference sequence). CDR3 sequence reads: CASSPPGVAGDIYDEQFF. The DNA for the CDR3 is TGTGCCAGCAGCCCACCAGGAGTTGCGGGGGATATCTACGATGAGCAGTTCTTC.

This clonotype was detected many times. The CDR3 region is CASGLALPKQGGGTEAFF. CDR3 in DNA: TGTGCTAGTGGTTTGGCGCTCCCGAAACAGGGAGGGGGCACTGAAGCTTTCTTT. The chain employs TRBV12-5 and TRBJ1-1, with a tentative D call TRBD1 (6 bases). CDR1 is LGHNT and CDR2 is FRNRAP in the germline V gene. V was trimmed by 1 base and J by 4 bases, leaving 22 bases between them. The CDR3 totals 18 residues.

V usage is TRBV6-1 and J usage is TRBJ2-1, with D uncertain. Germline CDR1 and CDR2: MNHNS and SASEGT. Trimming removed 3 bases from V and 4 bases from J, with 7 bases in between. The CDR3 extends over 13 amino acids. The CDR3: CASSDGFYNEQFF. For the CDR3, the DNA is TGTGCCAGCAGTGACGGGTTTTACAATGAGCAGTTCTTC.

The chain links TRBV28 to TRBJ2-7, with 11 bases identical to TRBD2. CDR3 size: 22 residues. With 8 bases clipped from V and 3 bases from J, the junction kept 30 bases outside the gene matches. Germline values: CDR1 MDHEN, CDR2 SYDVKM. The CDR3 nucleotides are TGTGCCAGCTATCCACAGGGCCAAGTACCGGGACTAGCGGCAAATTCTTTCTACGAGCAGTACTTC. This translates into CASYPQGQVPGLAANSFYEQYF.

This clonotype was seen more than once but under ten times. This sequence joins TRBV29-1 and TRBJ2-5; 9 nucleotides match TRBD2. Trimming removed 1 base from V and 6 bases from J; junction bases left unmatched: 3. This CDR3 is 13 amino acids long. The germline gives CDR1 SQVTM, CDR2 ANQGSEA. The CDR3 reads CSVEGRGGQTQYF. The CDR3 bases are TGCAGCGTTGAAGGGCGGGGGGGCCAGACCCAGTACTTC.